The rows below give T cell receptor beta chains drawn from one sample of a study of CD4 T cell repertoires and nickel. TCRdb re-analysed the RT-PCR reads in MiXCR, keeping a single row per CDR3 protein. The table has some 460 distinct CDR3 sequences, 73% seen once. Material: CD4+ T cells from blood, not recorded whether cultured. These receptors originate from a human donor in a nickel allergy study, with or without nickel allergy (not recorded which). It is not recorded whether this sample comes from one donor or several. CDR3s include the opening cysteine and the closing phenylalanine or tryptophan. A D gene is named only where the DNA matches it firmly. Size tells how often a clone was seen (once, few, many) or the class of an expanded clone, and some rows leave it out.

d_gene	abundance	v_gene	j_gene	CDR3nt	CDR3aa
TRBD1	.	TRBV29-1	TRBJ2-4	TGCAGCTTCTGGGACAGAAGAAACATTCAGTACTTC	CSFWDRRNIQYF
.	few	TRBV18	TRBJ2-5	TGTGCCAGCTCACCTCCGGGACAAGAGACCCAGTACTTC	CASSPPGQETQYF
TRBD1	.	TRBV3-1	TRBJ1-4	TGTGCCAGCAGCCAAGGCGCAGGGGGCGCGTCTAATGAAAAACTGTTTTTT	CASSQGAGGASNEKLFF
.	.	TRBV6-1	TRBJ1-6	TGTGCCGCGGATGGACGAGGCAATTCACCCCTCCACTTT	CAADGRGNSPLHF
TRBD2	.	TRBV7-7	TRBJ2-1	TGTGCTAGCATCTTATTAGCGGGATTGGGCTCCTACAATGAGCAGTTCTTC	CASILLAGLGSYNEQFF
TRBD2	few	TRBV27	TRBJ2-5	TGTGCCAGCAGTACCCGGAGGGGAGGGGAGACCCAGTACTTC	CASSTRRGGETQYF
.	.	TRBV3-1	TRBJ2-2	TGTGCCAGCAGCCGCCGGGGGGCCGAAACCGGGGAGCTGTTTTTT	CASSRRGAETGELFF
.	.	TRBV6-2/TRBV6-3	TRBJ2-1	TGTGCCAGCAGGTTTTTTGGGGGTGTGGATGAGCAGTTCTTC	CASRFFGGVDEQFF
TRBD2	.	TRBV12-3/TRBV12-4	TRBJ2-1	TGTGCCAGCAGACAACTAGCGGGAGTTTATGAGCAGTTCTTC	CASRQLAGVYEQFF
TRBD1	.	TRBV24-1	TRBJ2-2	TGTGCCACCAGTGACCCGGGACAGCTGACCGGGGAGCTGTTTTTT	CATSDPGQLTGELFF
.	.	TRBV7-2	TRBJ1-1	TGTGCCAGCAGCTTATGGATGGGGAACACTGAAGCTTTCTTT	CASSLWMGNTEAFF
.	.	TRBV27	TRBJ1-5	TGTGCCAGCAGCCTATCGGGGGTAGGACAGCCCCAGCATTTT	CASSLSGVGQPQHF
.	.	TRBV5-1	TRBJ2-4	TGCGCCAGCAGCTTGGATGGCCAGTCAAGGGACATTCAGTACTTC	CASSLDGQSRDIQYF
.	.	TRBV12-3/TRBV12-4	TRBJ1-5	TGTGCCAGCGGGGGGGTTCGGCCCCAGCATTTT	CASGGVRPQHF
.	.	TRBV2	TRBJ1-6	TGTGCCAGCAGTGAAGGGACGTATAATTCACCCCTCCACTTT	CASSEGTYNSPLHF
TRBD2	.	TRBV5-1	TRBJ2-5	TGCGCCAGCAGCTCGAGGACTAGCGCGCCCCAAGAGACCCAGTACTTC	CASSSRTSAPQETQYF
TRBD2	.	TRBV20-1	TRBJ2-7	TGCAGTGCTAGCGGGAGGGCTCCCGAGCAGTACTTC	CSASGRAPEQYF
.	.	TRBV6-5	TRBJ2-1	TGTGCCAGCAGTTACGGGGTTCTTAATGAGCAGTTCTTC	CASSYGVLNEQFF
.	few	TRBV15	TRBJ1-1	TGTGCCACCAGCAGAGGGGCGGGCTGGGGGACTGAAGCTTTCTTT	CATSRGAGWGTEAFF
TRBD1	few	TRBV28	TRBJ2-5	TGTGCCAGCAGAAATCAGGGGGTAGAGACCCAGTACTTC	CASRNQGVETQYF
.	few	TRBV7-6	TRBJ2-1	TGTGCCAGCAGCCCCGGGGGCGGGACAACCTACAATGAGCAGTTCTTC	CASSPGGGTTYNEQFF
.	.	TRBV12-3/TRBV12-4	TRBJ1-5	TGTGCCAGCAGTTTGACCCGTAGCAATCAGCCCCAGCATTTT	CASSLTRSNQPQHF
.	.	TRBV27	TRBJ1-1	TGTGCCAGCAGTTTATCGGGCAGCATGAACACTGAAGCTTTCTTT	CASSLSGSMNTEAFF
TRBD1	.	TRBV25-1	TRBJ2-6	TGTGCCAGCAGTCTCAGACAGGGCTCTGGGGCCAACGTCCTGACTTTC	CASSLRQGSGANVLTF
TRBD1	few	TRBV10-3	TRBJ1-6	TGTGCCATCAGCGATAGAGGGACAGGATCTTCACCCCTCCACTTT	CAISDRGTGSSPLHF
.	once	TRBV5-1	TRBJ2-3	TGCGCCAGCAGCTTGAGTGGCGGGAGCACAGATACGCAGTATTTT	CASSLSGGSTDTQYF
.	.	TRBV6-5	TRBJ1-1	TGTGCCAGCAGTTACGGGGGTACGGTCACTGAAGCTTTCTTT	CASSYGGTVTEAFF
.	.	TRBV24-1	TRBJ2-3	TGTGCCACCAGTGGGAAGTCACTAGCTGGCACAGATACGCAGTATTTT	CATSGKSLAGTDTQYF
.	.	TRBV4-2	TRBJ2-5	TGTGCCAGCAGCCAAGAACAGGGAAAGACCCAGTACTTC	CASSQEQGKTQYF
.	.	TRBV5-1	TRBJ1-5	TGCGCCAGCAGCTTGGAAGACAATCAGCCCCAGCATTTT	CASSLEDNQPQHF
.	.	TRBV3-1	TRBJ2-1	TGTGCCAGCAGCCAAGATGGGGGGGGCCGAGGGAATGAGCAGTTCTTC	CASSQDGGGRGNEQFF
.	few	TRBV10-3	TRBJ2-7	TGTGCCATCAAAGATCACGATTCTTCCTACGAGCAGTACTTC	CAIKDHDSSYEQYF
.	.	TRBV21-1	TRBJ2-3	TGTGCCAGCAGCAAATCAAAGCGGTATAGCACAGATACGCAGTATTTT	CASSKSKRYSTDTQYF
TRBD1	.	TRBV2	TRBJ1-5	TGTGCCAGCAGTGGGCAGGGGGCTTCCTATCAGCCCCAGCATTTT	CASSGQGASYQPQHF
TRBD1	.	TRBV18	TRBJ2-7	TGTGCCAGCTCATCGACCGGGACAGGGAACTCCTACGAGCAGTACTTC	CASSSTGTGNSYEQYF
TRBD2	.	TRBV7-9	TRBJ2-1	TGTGCCAGCAGCCTCGGGACTAGCGGGAGGATCAATGAGCAGTTCTTC	CASSLGTSGRINEQFF
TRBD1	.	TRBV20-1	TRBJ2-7	TGCAGTGCTAGAGAGGACAGGATATTACTGTCGGGGCAGTACTTC	CSAREDRILLSGQYF
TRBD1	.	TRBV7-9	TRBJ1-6	TGTGCCAGCAGCTCCTGGACAGGGGGAAGTTCACCCCTCCACTTT	CASSSWTGGSSPLHF
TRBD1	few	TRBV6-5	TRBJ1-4	TGTGCCAGCAGTTTCGGCGGGACAGCTAATGAAAAACTGTTTTTT	CASSFGGTANEKLFF
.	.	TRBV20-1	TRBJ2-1	TGCAGTGCACCGACTCCCCGTAGGGATGAGCAGTTCTTC	CSAPTPRRDEQFF
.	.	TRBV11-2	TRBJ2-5	TGTGCCAGCAGCTTTTGGAGGGAGAAGACCCAGTACTTC	CASSFWREKTQYF
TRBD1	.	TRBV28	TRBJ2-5	TGTGCCAGCAGACGCGACAGGGGAGAGACCCAGTACTTC	CASRRDRGETQYF
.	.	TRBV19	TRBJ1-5	TGTGCCAGTAGTATATCTAAGGATTATAGCAATCAGCCCCAGCATTTT	CASSISKDYSNQPQHF
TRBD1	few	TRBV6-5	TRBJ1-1	TGTGCCAGCAGTAGAGGACAGGTGGTTGTCGAAGCTTTCTTT	CASSRGQVVVEAFF
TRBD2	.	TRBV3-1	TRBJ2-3	TGTGCCAGCAGCCAAGATCTGGCGGGGGGATCGGATACGCAGTATTTT	CASSQDLAGGSDTQYF
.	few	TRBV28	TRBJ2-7	TGTGCCAGCACCGGGGGCCCCTCCGGCGAGCAGTACTTC	CASTGGPSGEQYF
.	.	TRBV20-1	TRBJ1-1	TGCAGTGCTAACCCCGCCGGGAGGGTAACTGAAGCTTTCTTT	CSANPAGRVTEAFF
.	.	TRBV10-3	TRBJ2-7	TGTGCCATCAACGGGGATAGCGGATCCTACGAGCAGTACTTC	CAINGDSGSYEQYF
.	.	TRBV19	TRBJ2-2	TGTGCCAGTAATCAACTAACGGGAGTTTGGACCGGGGAGCTGTTTTTT	CASNQLTGVWTGELFF